This entry features one T cell receptor beta chain sequence. Its antigen is currently unknown. Those who donated were healthy HIV-negative adults, with no recent acute infections or vaccinations reported. Looked up from germline, CDR1 is MNHEY and CDR2 is SMNVEV (reference sequence). V lost 5 bases and J 2 bases, leaving 21 bases between the germline ends. The CDR3 extends over 17 amino acids. This entry belongs to a study of shared clonotypes between healthy human individuals. The study, taken as a whole, reports: Clonotypes shared by all four sorted-subset donors had higher generation probabilities than non-shared clonotypes. Represented diversity, genetic and exposure-history alike, was limited by few donors.

TCRdb's table, derived via immunoSEQ multiplex PCR, lists solely in-frame clones and lacks some. The sample has around 2.3 million clones, under 97% seen once. The sequence derives from a man aged 18 to 29 in good health. The rearrangement uses TRBV27 and TRBJ1-2; D is perhaps TRBD1 (5 bases). Sequenced: naive CD4+ T cells sorted from blood. Regarding subset: CD45RA+ positively selected. CDR3 DNA sequence: TGTGCCAGCAGTCCCCGCTTTATCCCAGGGTACAACTATGGCTACACCTTC. Translation: CASSPRFIPGYNYGYTF.